This TCR beta chain is drawn from a study of blood T cell repertoires in COVID-19. Trimming at V came to 4 bases and at J to 8 bases, leaving 7 bases not matched to a gene. This CDR3 is 13 amino acids long. CDR1 and CDR2 from the germline V gene are SGHNT and YYREEE (reference sequence). The table came from immunoSEQ multiplex PCR; TCRdb's copy has only in-frame clones and leaves some out. This repertoire shows fewer than 80,000 clones, 90% found once; its top ten account for approximately 5.3%. The TCR comes from a man aged 50 or older with acute or convalescent COVID-19. V and J are TRBV5-4 and TRBJ1-2; 8 bases fit TRBD1. The sequenced sample consisted of peripheral blood. Written as DNA, the CDR3 is TGTGCCAGCAGCCAGGACAGGGTCTACGGCTACACCTTC. Translated, it gives CASSQDRVYGYTF.